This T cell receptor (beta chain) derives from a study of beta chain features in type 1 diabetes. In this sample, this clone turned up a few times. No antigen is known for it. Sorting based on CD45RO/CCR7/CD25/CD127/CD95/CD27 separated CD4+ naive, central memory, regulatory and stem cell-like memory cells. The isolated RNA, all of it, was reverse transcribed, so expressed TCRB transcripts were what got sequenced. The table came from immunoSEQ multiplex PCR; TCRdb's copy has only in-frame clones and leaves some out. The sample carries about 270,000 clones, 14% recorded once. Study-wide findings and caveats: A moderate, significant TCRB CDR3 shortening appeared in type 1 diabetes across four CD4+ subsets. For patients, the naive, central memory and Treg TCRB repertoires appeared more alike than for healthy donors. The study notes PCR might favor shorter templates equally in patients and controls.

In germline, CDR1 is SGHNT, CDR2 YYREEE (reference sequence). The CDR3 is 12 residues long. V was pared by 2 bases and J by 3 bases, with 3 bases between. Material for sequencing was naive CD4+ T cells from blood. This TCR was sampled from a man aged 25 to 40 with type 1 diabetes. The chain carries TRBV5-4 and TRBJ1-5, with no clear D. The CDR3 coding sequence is TGTGCCAGCAGCTTCTACAATCAGCCCCAGCATTTT. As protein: CASSFYNQPQHF.